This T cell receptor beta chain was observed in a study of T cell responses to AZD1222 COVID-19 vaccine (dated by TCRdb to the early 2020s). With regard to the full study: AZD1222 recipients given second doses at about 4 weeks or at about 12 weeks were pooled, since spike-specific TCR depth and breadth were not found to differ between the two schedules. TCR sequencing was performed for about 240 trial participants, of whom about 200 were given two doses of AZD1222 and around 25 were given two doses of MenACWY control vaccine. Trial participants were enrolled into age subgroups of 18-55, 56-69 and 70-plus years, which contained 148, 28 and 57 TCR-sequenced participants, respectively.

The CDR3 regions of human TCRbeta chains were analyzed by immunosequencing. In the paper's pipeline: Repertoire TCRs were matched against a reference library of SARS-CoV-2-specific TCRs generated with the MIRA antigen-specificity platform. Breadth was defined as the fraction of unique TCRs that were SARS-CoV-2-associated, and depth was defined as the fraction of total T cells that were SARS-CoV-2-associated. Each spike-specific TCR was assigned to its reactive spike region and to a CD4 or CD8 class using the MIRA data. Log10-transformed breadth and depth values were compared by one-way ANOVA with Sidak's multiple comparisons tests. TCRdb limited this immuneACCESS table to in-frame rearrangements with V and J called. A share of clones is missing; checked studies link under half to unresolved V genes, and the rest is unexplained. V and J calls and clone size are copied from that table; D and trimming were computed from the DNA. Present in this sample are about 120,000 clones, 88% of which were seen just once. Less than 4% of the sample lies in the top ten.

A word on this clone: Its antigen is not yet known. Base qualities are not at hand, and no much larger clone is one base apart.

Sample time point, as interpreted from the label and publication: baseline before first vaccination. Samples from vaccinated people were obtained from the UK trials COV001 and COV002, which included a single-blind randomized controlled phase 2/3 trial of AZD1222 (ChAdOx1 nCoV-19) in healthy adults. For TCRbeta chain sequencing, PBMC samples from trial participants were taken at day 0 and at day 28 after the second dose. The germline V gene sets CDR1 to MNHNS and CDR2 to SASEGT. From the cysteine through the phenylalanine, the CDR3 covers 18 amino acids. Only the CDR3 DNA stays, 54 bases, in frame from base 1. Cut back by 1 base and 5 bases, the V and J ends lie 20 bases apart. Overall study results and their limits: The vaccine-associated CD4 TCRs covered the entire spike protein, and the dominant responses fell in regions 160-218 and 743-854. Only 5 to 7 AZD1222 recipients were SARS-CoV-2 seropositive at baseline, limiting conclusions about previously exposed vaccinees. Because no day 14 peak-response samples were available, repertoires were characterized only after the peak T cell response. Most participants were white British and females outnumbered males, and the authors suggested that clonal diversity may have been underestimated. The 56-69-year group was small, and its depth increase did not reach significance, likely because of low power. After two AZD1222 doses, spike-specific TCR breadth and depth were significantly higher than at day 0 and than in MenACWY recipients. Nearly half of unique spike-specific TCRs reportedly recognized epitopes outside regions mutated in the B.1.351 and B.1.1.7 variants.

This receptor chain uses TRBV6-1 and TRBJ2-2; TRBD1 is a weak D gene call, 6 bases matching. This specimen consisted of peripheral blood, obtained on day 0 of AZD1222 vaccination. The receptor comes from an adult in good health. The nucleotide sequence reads TGTGCCAGCAGTGAAGTAGTACAGGGTGGAATTGGGACCGGGGAGCTGTTTTTT. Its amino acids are CASSEVVQGGIGTGELFF.